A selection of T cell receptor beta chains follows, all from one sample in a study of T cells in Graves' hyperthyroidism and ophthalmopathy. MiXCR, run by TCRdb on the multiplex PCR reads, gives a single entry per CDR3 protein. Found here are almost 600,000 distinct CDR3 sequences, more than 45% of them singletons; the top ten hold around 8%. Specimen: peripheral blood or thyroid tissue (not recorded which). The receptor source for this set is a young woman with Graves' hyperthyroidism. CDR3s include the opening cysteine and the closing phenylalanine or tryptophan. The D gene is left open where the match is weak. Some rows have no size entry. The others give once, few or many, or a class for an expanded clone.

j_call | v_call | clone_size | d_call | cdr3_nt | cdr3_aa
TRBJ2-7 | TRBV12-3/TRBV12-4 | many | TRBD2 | TGTGCCAGCAGCTTTAGCGGGAGTCTCTACGAGCAGTACTTC | CASSFSGSLYEQYF
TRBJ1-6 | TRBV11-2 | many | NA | TGTGCCAGCAGCTCCCTTGAAGGGGCCTATAATTCACCCCTCCACTTT | CASSSLEGAYNSPLHF
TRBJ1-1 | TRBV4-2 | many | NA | TGTGCCAGCAGCCAAGTGTCAGCAAAGGAGACTGAAGCTTTCTTT | CASSQVSAKETEAFF
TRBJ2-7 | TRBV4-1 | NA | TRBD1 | TGCGCCAGCAGCCAAGAATTCGCCGGGACAGCCTACGAGCAGTACTTC | CASSQEFAGTAYEQYF
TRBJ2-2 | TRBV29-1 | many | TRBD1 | TGCAGCGTTGACCGGACAGGGGGCGGTACCGGGGAGCTGTTTTTT | CSVDRTGGGTGELFF
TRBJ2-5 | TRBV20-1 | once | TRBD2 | TGCAGTGCTAGGTGGACTAGCGGGAGGGAGACCCAGTACTTC | CSARWTSGRETQYF
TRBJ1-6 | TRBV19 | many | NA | TGTGCCAGTAGTCAATACGGACTAAGCTCCTATAATTCACCCCTCCACTTT | CASSQYGLSSYNSPLHF
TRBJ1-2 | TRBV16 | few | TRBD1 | TGTGCCAGCAGCCAACCCCCGGACAGGTCCAACTATGGCTACACCTTC | CASSQPPDRSNYGYTF
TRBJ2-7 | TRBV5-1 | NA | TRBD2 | TGCGCCAGCAGCCCGCTGGACACCGGGACTAGCGGGAACAAGCAGTACTTC | CASSPLDTGTSGNKQYF
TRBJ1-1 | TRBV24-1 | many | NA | TGTGCCACCAGTGTCGGCGACTGGGGTGAAGCTTTCTTT | CATSVGDWGEAFF
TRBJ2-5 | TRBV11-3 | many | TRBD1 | TGTGCCAGCAGCTCGGACAGGTACCAAGAGACCCAGTACTTC | CASSSDRYQETQYF
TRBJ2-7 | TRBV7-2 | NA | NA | TGTGCCAGCAGCTTAGCAGGGTCAGGTTTCGCCGAGCAGTACTTC | CASSLAGSGFAEQYF
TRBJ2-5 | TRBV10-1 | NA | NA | TGCGCCAGCAGTAGGACGCTGAAGGAGACCCAGTACTTC | CASSRTLKETQYF
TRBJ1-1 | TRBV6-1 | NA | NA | TGTGCCAGCAGTGAACTAGCGGGAGTCGAAGCTTTCTTT | CASSELAGVEAFF
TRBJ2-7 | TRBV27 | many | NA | TGTGCCACCCAGGGACCGGCTTACGAGCAGTACTTC | CATQGPAYEQYF
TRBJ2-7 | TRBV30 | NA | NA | TGTGCCTGGAGTACTAGCTACGATGAGCAGTACTTC | CAWSTSYDEQYF
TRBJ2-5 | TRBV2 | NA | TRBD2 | TGTGCCAGCAGTGAAGCGCTTAGCGGACTAGCGGACCAAGAGACCCAGTACTTC | CASSEALSGLADQETQYF
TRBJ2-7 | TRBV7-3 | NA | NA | TGTGCCAGCAGTGAAGTATACAGCTCCTACGAGCAGTACTTC | CASSEVYSSYEQYF
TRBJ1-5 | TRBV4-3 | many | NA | TGCGCCAGCAGCCGCGCCCCCGGGGGCAATCAGCCCCAGCATTTT | CASSRAPGGNQPQHF
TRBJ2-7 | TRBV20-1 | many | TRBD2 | TGCAGTGCTAGAGAAGGGACTAGCGGGACCTACGAGCAGTACTTC | CSAREGTSGTYEQYF
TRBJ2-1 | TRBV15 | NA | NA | TGTGCCACCAGCAGAATACGCTTGGTTTCAATAGGGGATGAGCAGTTCTTC | CATSRIRLVSIGDEQFF
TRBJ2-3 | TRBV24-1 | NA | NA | TGTGCCACCAGTGATTTAGTGAGAGGAGGCGATACGCAGTATTTT | CATSDLVRGGDTQYF
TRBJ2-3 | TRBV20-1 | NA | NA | TGCAGTGCTAGAGACCTTGGAGCGAGCACAGATACGCAGTATTTT | CSARDLGASTDTQYF
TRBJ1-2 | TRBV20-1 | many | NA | TGCAGTGCTAGAGATATGCGGAGAGGGGGCTACACCTTC | CSARDMRRGGYTF
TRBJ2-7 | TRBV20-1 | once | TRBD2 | TGCAGTGCTAAGATTCGGACTAGCCATCCCCTGAGGGACTACGAGCAGTACTTC | CSAKIRTSHPLRDYEQYF
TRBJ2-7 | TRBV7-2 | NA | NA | TGTGCCAGCAGCCCCCAGCTTTTCCGGGGCTTC | CASSPQLFRGF
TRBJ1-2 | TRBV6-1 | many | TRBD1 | TGTGCCAGCACCGAGACAGGGAATGGCTACACCTTC | CASTETGNGYTF
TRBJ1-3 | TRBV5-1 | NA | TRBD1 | TGCGCCAGCAGCCAAGGGGACAGTGCTGGAAACACCATATATTTT | CASSQGDSAGNTIYF
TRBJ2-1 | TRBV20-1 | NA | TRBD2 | TGCAGTGCTAGAGGGGCGGGAGTGTGGAATGAGCAGTTCTTC | CSARGAGVWNEQFF
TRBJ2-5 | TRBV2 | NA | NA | TGTGCCAGCAGCACCGGGACCCGCGGAGGGACCCAGTACTTC | CASSTGTRGGTQYF
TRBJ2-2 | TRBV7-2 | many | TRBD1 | TGTGCCAGCAGCTTAGGGGACAGGGCCCTCCCCGGGGAGCTGTTTTTT | CASSLGDRALPGELFF
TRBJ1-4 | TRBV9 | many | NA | TGTGCCAGCAGCGTAGAGGGCAGGGATGAAAAACTGTTTTTT | CASSVEGRDEKLFF
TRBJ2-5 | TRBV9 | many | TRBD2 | TGTGCCAGCAGCTCAGGACTAGCGGGAGGAGAGACCCAGTACTTC | CASSSGLAGGETQYF
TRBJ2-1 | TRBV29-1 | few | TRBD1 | TGCAGCCCCCTTTGGCAGGGGGATTTTCGGTCCTACAATGAGCAGTTCTTC | CSPLWQGDFRSYNEQFF
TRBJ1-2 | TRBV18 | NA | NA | TGTGCCAGCTCACCACCGGAGGGGGGGAACTATGGCTACACCTTC | CASSPPEGGNYGYTF
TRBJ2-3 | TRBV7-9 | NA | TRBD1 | TGTGCCAGCAGCTTTTACAGGGGGACAGATACGCAGTATTTT | CASSFYRGTDTQYF
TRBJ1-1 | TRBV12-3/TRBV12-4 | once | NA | TGTGCCAGCAGCCCCGGCCGGGAAGCTTTCTTT | CASSPGREAFF
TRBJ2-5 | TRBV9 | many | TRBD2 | TGTGCCAGCAGCGTAGAGCTAGCGGCGGGGCAGGAGACCCAGTACTTC | CASSVELAAGQETQYF
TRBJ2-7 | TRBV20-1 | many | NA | TGCAGTGCTAGAGATCGGGTAGCCTACGAGCAGTACTTC | CSARDRVAYEQYF
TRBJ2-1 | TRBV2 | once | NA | TGTGCCAGCAGCGGCCCCGGAGTCCGGAGCTCCTACAATGAGCAGTTCTTC | CASSGPGVRSSYNEQFF
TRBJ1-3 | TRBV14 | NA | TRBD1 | TGTGCCAGCAGCCAAGATGAGACAGGGGGCAACACCATATATTTT | CASSQDETGGNTIYF
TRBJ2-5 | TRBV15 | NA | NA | TGTGCCACCAGCAGAGCTATTGGGGGCGCGGCTGGGGAGACCCAGTACTTC | CATSRAIGGAAGETQYF
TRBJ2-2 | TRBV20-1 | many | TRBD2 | TGCAGTGCTAGAGTCCGACCAAGCGGGAGGGCCACCGGGGAGCTGTTTTTT | CSARVRPSGRATGELFF
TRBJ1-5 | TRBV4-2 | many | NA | TGTGCCAGCAGCCAAGTAGGAGTCAATCAGCCCCAGCATTTT | CASSQVGVNQPQHF
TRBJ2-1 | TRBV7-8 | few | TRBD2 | TGTGCCAGCACCCTCCGGGGCGCCGGGACTAGTCGGTACAATGAGCAGTTCTTC | CASTLRGAGTSRYNEQFF
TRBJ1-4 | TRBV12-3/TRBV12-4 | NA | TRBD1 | TGTGCCAGCAGTCAGGGGGAGGGCTATGAAAAACTGTTTTTT | CASSQGEGYEKLFF
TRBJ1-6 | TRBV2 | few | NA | TGTGCCAGCAGGGGGCCTGGAGATAATTCACCCCTCCACTTT | CASRGPGDNSPLHF
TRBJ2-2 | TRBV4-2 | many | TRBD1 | TGTGCCAGCAGCCAAGCGGGACAGGGTGACACCGGGGAGCTGTTTTTT | CASSQAGQGDTGELFF
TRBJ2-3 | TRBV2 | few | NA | TGTGCCAGCAGTATCGGCGTCGGGAGAGGTACAGATACGCAGTATTTT | CASSIGVGRGTDTQYF
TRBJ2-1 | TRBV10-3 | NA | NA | TGTGCCATCAGTGGGGCCGGCAATGAGCAGTTCTTC | CAISGAGNEQFF
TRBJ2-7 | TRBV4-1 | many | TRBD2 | TGCGCCAGCAGCCAAGTTACGGGAGGGCCTGGGTACGAGCAGTACTTC | CASSQVTGGPGYEQYF
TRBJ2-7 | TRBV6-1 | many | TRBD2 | TGTGCCAGCGGGCCGGGACTAGGTGCCTACGAGCAGTACTTC | CASGPGLGAYEQYF
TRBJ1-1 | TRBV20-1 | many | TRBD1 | TGCAGTGCGCCACAGGGGGCGCCCACTGAAGCTTTCTTT | CSAPQGAPTEAFF
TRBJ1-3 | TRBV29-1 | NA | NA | TGCAGCGCCACCGACAGGCTACTATGGGGCTACACCATATATTTT | CSATDRLLWGYTIYF
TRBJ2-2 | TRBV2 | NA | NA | TGTGCCAGCAGTGCCGCGGACACCGGGGAGCTGTTTTTT | CASSAADTGELFF
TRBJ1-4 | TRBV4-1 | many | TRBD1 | TGCGCCAGCAGCCAAGATCCTCACGGCAGGGGGCTTGAAAAACTGTTTTTT | CASSQDPHGRGLEKLFF
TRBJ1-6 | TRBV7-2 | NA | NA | TGTGCCAGCAGCTACCGGTTGAATCAGCCCCTCCACTTT | CASSYRLNQPLHF